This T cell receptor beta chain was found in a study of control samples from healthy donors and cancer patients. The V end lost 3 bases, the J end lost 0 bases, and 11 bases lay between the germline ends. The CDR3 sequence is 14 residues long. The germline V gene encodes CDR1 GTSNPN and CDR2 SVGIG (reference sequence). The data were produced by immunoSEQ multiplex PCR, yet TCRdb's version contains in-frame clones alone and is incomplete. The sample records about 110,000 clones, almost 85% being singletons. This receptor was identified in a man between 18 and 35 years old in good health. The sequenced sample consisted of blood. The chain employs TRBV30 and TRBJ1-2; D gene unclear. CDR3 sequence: CAWRALGTNYGYTF. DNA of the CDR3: TGTGCCTGGAGAGCCCTGGGGACTAACTATGGCTACACCTTC.